This is a list of T cell receptor beta chains from one sample in a study of T cell repertoires in cytomegalovirus infection. MiXCR was run by TCRdb on the reads, yielding one entry per CDR3 protein. The data show 170,000 or so distinct CDR3 sequences, with about 18% seen just once and about 25% held by the top ten. The sequenced material came from CD8+ T cells from PBMCs. These receptors all come from a human donor in good health (CMV status not recorded). Some clones in this sample may be carry-over from other donors' samples. CDR3s include the opening cysteine and the closing phenylalanine or tryptophan. Each record gives: clone size, J gene, V gene, CDR3 protein. Only part of the rows carry a size: once, few, many, or a class if the clone is expanded.

abundance: -
j_gene: TRBJ1-1
v_gene: TRBV7-2
CDR3aa: CASSVNRGRNTEAFF

abundance: -
j_gene: TRBJ1-1
v_gene: TRBV7-2
CDR3aa: CASSFTLSREAFF

abundance: -
j_gene: TRBJ1-5
v_gene: TRBV28
CDR3aa: CASSLLTTQPQHF

abundance: few
j_gene: TRBJ2-1
v_gene: TRBV4-1
CDR3aa: CASSQDEGAGGEQFF

abundance: -
j_gene: TRBJ2-7
v_gene: TRBV12-3/TRBV12-4
CDR3aa: CASSLYSGGFYEQYF

abundance: -
j_gene: TRBJ2-7
v_gene: TRBV12-3/TRBV12-4
CDR3aa: CASSLKGRTYEQYF

abundance: few
j_gene: TRBJ2-3
v_gene: TRBV20-1
CDR3aa: CSAVAGGTDTQYF

abundance: -
j_gene: TRBJ2-7
v_gene: TRBV6-2/TRBV6-3
CDR3aa: CASSRGQGYEQYF

abundance: few
j_gene: TRBJ2-5
v_gene: TRBV7-9
CDR3aa: CASRSGPQETQYF

abundance: -
j_gene: TRBJ2-7
v_gene: TRBV4-3
CDR3aa: CASSQVWADYEQYF

abundance: many
j_gene: TRBJ2-1
v_gene: TRBV28
CDR3aa: CASSLLAGGRDNEQFF

abundance: -
j_gene: TRBJ2-1
v_gene: TRBV24-1
CDR3aa: CATEYGYNEQFF

abundance: few
j_gene: TRBJ2-7
v_gene: TRBV28
CDR3aa: CATRGRGFHEQYF

abundance: few
j_gene: TRBJ2-5
v_gene: TRBV11-2
CDR3aa: CASSLLGGSKRRSQYF

abundance: few
j_gene: TRBJ2-5
v_gene: TRBV28
CDR3aa: CASSLYRGAQETQYF

abundance: few
j_gene: TRBJ2-3
v_gene: TRBV27
CDR3aa: CASLAGGTDTQYF

abundance: -
j_gene: TRBJ2-1
v_gene: TRBV7-9
CDR3aa: CASSRLLAGLTNEQFF

abundance: few
j_gene: TRBJ2-7
v_gene: TRBV28
CDR3aa: CASSGVDRDFSYEQYF

abundance: few
j_gene: TRBJ1-6
v_gene: TRBV28
CDR3aa: CASSFHPPGDYNSPLHF

abundance: -
j_gene: TRBJ2-7
v_gene: TRBV14
CDR3aa: CASSQDFGGDYEQYF

abundance: -
j_gene: TRBJ2-2
v_gene: TRBV13
CDR3aa: CASSFRNTGELFF

abundance: -
j_gene: TRBJ2-2
v_gene: TRBV7-6
CDR3aa: CASSLLVERPERAGELFF

abundance: few
j_gene: TRBJ2-2
v_gene: TRBV2
CDR3aa: CASRGTVTGELFF

abundance: -
j_gene: TRBJ2-7
v_gene: TRBV28
CDR3aa: CASGRDRVIYEQYF

abundance: -
j_gene: TRBJ1-2
v_gene: TRBV20-1
CDR3aa: CSATQVNGYTF

abundance: -
j_gene: TRBJ1-2
v_gene: TRBV28
CDR3aa: CASIYRGQDYGYTF

abundance: few
j_gene: TRBJ2-3
v_gene: TRBV7-2
CDR3aa: CASSSWTTDTQYF

abundance: few
j_gene: TRBJ1-1
v_gene: TRBV12-3/TRBV12-4
CDR3aa: CASSLWAEAFF

abundance: -
j_gene: TRBJ2-7
v_gene: TRBV7-6
CDR3aa: CASSQEMGLVSYEQYF

abundance: -
j_gene: TRBJ2-7
v_gene: TRBV4-3
CDR3aa: CASSQGQGYYEQYF

abundance: -
j_gene: TRBJ2-3
v_gene: TRBV28
CDR3aa: CASSRSIRRNPIYPHTDTQYF

abundance: few
j_gene: TRBJ1-2
v_gene: TRBV6-5
CDR3aa: CASSYRGTNYGYTF

abundance: few
j_gene: TRBJ2-5
v_gene: TRBV7-2
CDR3aa: CASSSPVIYQETQYF

abundance: many
j_gene: TRBJ2-3
v_gene: TRBV5-1
CDR3aa: CASSLAQGGADTQYF

abundance: few
j_gene: TRBJ2-5
v_gene: TRBV4-3
CDR3aa: CASSQGKLAGGPFCF

abundance: -
j_gene: TRBJ2-1
v_gene: TRBV7-9
CDR3aa: CASSISRNEQFF

abundance: few
j_gene: TRBJ1-6
v_gene: TRBV14
CDR3aa: CASSQDSYNSPLHF

abundance: -
j_gene: TRBJ2-5
v_gene: TRBV28
CDR3aa: CAGKDRGVQETQYF

abundance: few
j_gene: TRBJ1-1
v_gene: TRBV4-1
CDR3aa: CASSLSSNRGNTEAFF

abundance: many
j_gene: TRBJ2-3
v_gene: TRBV7-2
CDR3aa: CASSLWTDTQYF

abundance: few
j_gene: TRBJ2-3
v_gene: TRBV19
CDR3aa: CASSIGGVSDTQYF

abundance: few
j_gene: TRBJ1-1
v_gene: TRBV28
CDR3aa: CASSLLRQNTEAFF

abundance: few
j_gene: TRBJ2-7
v_gene: TRBV7-2
CDR3aa: CASSRPAGTYEQYF

abundance: -
j_gene: TRBJ1-4
v_gene: TRBV20-1
CDR3aa: CSARELPTRGLWEKLFF

abundance: few
j_gene: TRBJ2-3
v_gene: TRBV11-2
CDR3aa: CASRLHKSTDTQYF

abundance: -
j_gene: TRBJ2-1
v_gene: TRBV12-3/TRBV12-4
CDR3aa: CASSSGVLNEQFF

abundance: -
j_gene: TRBJ1-6
v_gene: TRBV10-3
CDR3aa: CAISESTGGSPLHF

abundance: medium-sized
j_gene: TRBJ1-5
v_gene: TRBV7-8
CDR3aa: CASSGTDQPQHF

abundance: medium-sized
j_gene: TRBJ2-3
v_gene: TRBV6-5
CDR3aa: CASEDRGADTQYF

abundance: -
j_gene: TRBJ2-7
v_gene: TRBV5-5
CDR3aa: CASSFSTGAYEQYF

abundance: -
j_gene: TRBJ1-2
v_gene: TRBV4-3
CDR3aa: CASSQDPGQGNSNYGYTF

abundance: -
j_gene: TRBJ2-7
v_gene: TRBV29-1
CDR3aa: CSVDGTGGSYEQYF

abundance: -
j_gene: TRBJ2-5
v_gene: TRBV7-9
CDR3aa: CASSHPGETQYF

abundance: few
j_gene: TRBJ1-1
v_gene: TRBV7-9
CDR3aa: CASSSAGSMNTEAFF